Below, one T cell receptor (beta chain) is given with its context. V shed 8 bases and J 1 base; nucleotides not matched to a gene: 8. The V gene's germline CDR1 is SEHNR and CDR2 FQNEAQ (reference sequence). This CDR3 contains 14 residues. The data are from a study of blood T cell repertoires in COVID-19. Study-level information: Samples of COVID-19 (acute and convalescent) were obtained from the United States, Italy and Spain.

Participants, 18 to 89 years old, spanned approximately 25 US areas. Individuals in the exposed group had encountered a COVID-19 case within 2 weeks preceding study entry. Methods used by the authors: Counts of nucleated cells, estimated from reference gene primer amplification, were obtained. The protocol was immunoSEQ multiplex PCR, while the TCRdb copy is restricted to in-frame clones and leaves out a portion. The DNA was the basis for D and trimming; V, J and clone size are from that table. This table has roughly 180,000 clones, nearly 80% appearing once. The chain recombines TRBV7-9 with TRBJ2-7, with 7 nucleotides matching TRBD1. Sample: PBMCs or T cells enriched from blood (not recorded which). This receptor was obtained from a man between 60 and 75 years old who had been exposed to COVID-19. The DNA for the CDR3 is TGTGCCAGCCTCAAGACAGGGAGTTCCTACGAGCAGTACTTC. This translates into CASLKTGSSYEQYF.